Following are 22 T cell receptor beta chains from one sample sequenced in a study of blood T cell repertoires in COVID-19. Profiling relied on immunoSEQ multiplex PCR, and the TCRdb table lists in-frame clones only, not all of them. The sample shows about 200,000 clones, 60% to 85% of them seen only once. Sequences were obtained from peripheral blood. Receptors originate from an older woman with acute or convalescent COVID-19.

The V gene is TRBV28, the J gene TRBJ2-1; TRBD2 matches 14 bases. The CDR3 totals 17 residues. Germline lookup yields CDR1 MDHEN and CDR2 SYDVKM. Trimming took 5 bases from V and 8 from J; bases not matched to a gene: 11. CDR3 sequence: CASSGRTSGRLVDEQFF. CDR3 nucleotide sequence: TGTGCCAGCAGTGGCCGGACTAGCGGGAGGTTGGTGGATGAGCAGTTCTTC.

The chain links TRBV5-4 to TRBJ2-3; 8 nucleotides align to TRBD1. From germline, CDR1 is SGHNT and CDR2 YYREEE (reference sequence). The CDR3 covers 15 residues. Unmatched junction bases numbered 7, after V lost 3 bases and J lost 4 bases. CDR3 loop: CASSSGTGRPDTQYF. As DNA, the CDR3 is TGTGCCAGCAGCTCTGGGACAGGAAGGCCAGATACGCAGTATTTT.

CDR3 DNA sequence: TGTGCCAGCTCATCGGTAAGACAGGGCCCGGCTGGAAACACCATATATTTT. Encoded protein: CASSSVRQGPAGNTIYF. The chain couples TRBV18 to TRBJ1-3, with 7 bases matching TRBD1. The J segment lost 2 bases and the V segment lost 5 bases, leaving 12 bases of the junction unmatched. The CDR3 spans 17 residues. Germline CDR1 is KGHSH and CDR2 is LQKENI.

The chain joins TRBV4-1 to TRBJ2-2, with TRBD2 identical over 13 bases. The CDR3 contains 17 residues. Germline assignment: CDR1 MGHRA and CDR2 YSYEKL. Unmatched junction bases numbered 8, after V lost 5 bases and J lost 5 bases. The CDR3 protein is CASSGLAGAGSTGELFF. The CDR3 nucleotides are TGCGCCAGCAGCGGACTAGCGGGAGCGGGAAGTACCGGGGAGCTGTTTTTT.

The chain has TRBV6-6 and TRBJ2-7, with TRBD1 matching over 8 bases. Germline CDR1 is MNHNY and CDR2 is SVGAGI (reference sequence). The CDR3 is made up of 12 amino acids. J lost 6 bases, V lost 6 bases, and 4 bases had no gene match. The CDR3 sequence is CASSQTGVEQYF. For the CDR3, the DNA is TGTGCCAGCAGCCAGACAGGGGTCGAGCAGTACTTC.

This clone has just a few counts. The V gene is TRBV6-5, the J gene TRBJ1-5; D remains ambiguous. Trimming removed 6 bases from V and 7 bases from J, with 10 bases in between. The germline V gene encodes CDR1 MNHEY and CDR2 SVGAGI. CDR3 length equals 12 residues. CDR3 region: CASSAPEQPQHF. The CDR3, as DNA: TGTGCCAGCAGCGCCCCAGAACAGCCCCAGCATTTT.

This chain connects TRBV28 to TRBJ2-6; the D is unclear. With 7 bases removed from V and 0 bases from J, the gap between germline ends came to 4 bases. Germline-derived CDR1 and CDR2 are MDHEN and SYDVKM. The CDR3 is 13 amino acids. CDR3 amino acids: CASTISGANVLTF. The CDR3 nucleotides are TGTGCCAGCACAATCTCTGGGGCCAACGTCCTGACTTTC. The whole variable domain, filled in from reference TRBV28 and TRBJ2-6, reads DVKVTQSSRYLVKRTGEKVFLECVQDMDHENMFWYRQDPGLGLRLIYFSYDVKMKEKGDIPEGYSVSREKKERFSLILESASTNQTSMYLCASTISGANVLTFGAGSRLTVL.

The J gene is TRBJ2-2, the V gene TRBV6-6, with a possible D match to TRBD1 (6 bases). The V gene's germline CDR1 is MNHNY and CDR2 SVGAGI (reference sequence). This CDR3 has 12 amino acids. V dropped 11 bases and J dropped 5 bases, with 12 bases sitting between them. DNA for the CDR3: TGTGCCGGGGCAGGGGCAACCGGGGAGCTGTTTTTT. Protein product: CAGAGATGELFF.

This rearrangement joins TRBV24-1 to TRBJ2-5; a weak D match, TRBD1 (5 bases). V lost 3 bases, J lost 2 bases, and 12 bases lay in between. Per germline, CDR1 KGHDR and CDR2 SFDVKD. There are 15 residues in the CDR3. The CDR3 is CATSDTQGSQETQYF. The CDR3, as DNA: TGTGCCACCAGTGATACTCAGGGTTCACAAGAGACCCAGTACTTC.

The chain is built from TRBV7-2 and TRBJ2-5, with 9 positions matching TRBD2. Germline V gene data show CDR1 as SGHTA and CDR2 as FQGNSA. CDR3 length equals 14 residues. The V and J ends lost 4 bases and 7 bases, in that order; junction bases with no gene match: 7. In DNA form, the CDR3 reads TGTGCCAGCAGCTCCGGGACAGCGGGGGGGACCCAGTACTTC. It is translated as CASSSGTAGGTQYF.

The V gene is TRBV3-1 (or the pseudogene TRBV3-2), the J gene TRBJ2-2; D uncertain. The CDR3 is 14 residues long. The V gene lost 0 bases and the J gene lost 6 bases, with 8 bases spanning the gap. CDR1 LGHDT and CDR2 YNNKEL come from the germline V gene (reference sequence). The CDR3 DNA sequence: TGTGCCAGCAGCCAAGACGTGGGCCCCGGGGAGCTGTTTTTT. Translation gives CASSQDVGPGELFF.

CDR3 in DNA: TGTGCCAGCAGCCCTGCTAGCCAGGCCTTAAGAACAGATACGCAGTATTTT. Translating it yields CASSPASQALRTDTQYF. V gene TRBV27 combines with J gene TRBJ2-3, with D maybe TRBD2 (5 bases). Trimming left V 6 bases short and J 3 bases short, with 22 bases between. There are 17 residues in the CDR3. Germline assignment: CDR1 MNHEY and CDR2 SMNVEV (reference sequence).

This clone was counted between two and nine times. The V and J genes are TRBV30 and TRBJ2-3, with 10 bases matching TRBD2. The V and J ends lost 0 bases and 0 bases, in that order; junction bases with no gene match: 6. This CDR3 spans 17 amino acids. In germline, CDR1 is GTSNPN, CDR2 SVGIG (reference sequence). CDR3 protein: CAWSVSRTSGSTDTQYF. Here the CDR3 DNA reads TGTGCCTGGAGTGTAAGCCGGACTAGCGGTAGCACAGATACGCAGTATTTT.

The chain carries TRBV2 and TRBJ1-2; 9 positions match TRBD1. From germline, CDR1 is SNHLY and CDR2 FYNNEI. Trimming took 3 bases from V and 4 from J; bases not matched to a gene: 6. The CDR3 loop spans 15 amino acids. CDR3 nucleotides: TGTGCCAGCAGTGAGGGACAGGGAGGAACCTATGGCTACACCTTC. Translating it yields CASSEGQGGTYGYTF.

The V call is TRBV5-1, the J call TRBJ2-7, with TRBD2 identical over 10 bases. Trimming took 3 bases from V and 7 from J; bases not matched to a gene: 16. The CDR3 loop spans 17 amino acids. Germline CDR1 and CDR2: SGHRS and YFSETQ. The CDR3, as DNA: TGCGCCAGCAGCTCGCTTGGGGGACTAGCGTCTACGGGGGAGCAGTACTTC. It yields the protein CASSSLGGLASTGEQYF.

The chain combines TRBV10-3 with TRBJ1-2, with D tentatively TRBD1 (5 bases). The germline V and J ends were trimmed by 5 bases and 8 bases, with 15 bases remaining between them. This CDR3 is built from 13 residues. CDR1 is ENHRY and CDR2 is SYGVKD in the germline V gene. The CDR3 loop is CAISSSRDSGYTF. CDR3 bases: TGTGCCATCAGTTCTTCCAGGGACTCCGGCTACACCTTC.

This clone was counted between two and nine times. This chain links TRBV24-1 with TRBJ2-2; tentatively, D is TRBD1 (5 bases). CDR1 is KGHDR and CDR2 is SFDVKD in the germline V gene. The CDR3 covers 15 residues. Trimming took 1 base from V and 8 from J, leaving 13 bases between them. The CDR3 sequence is CATSDLGQGRGELFF. CDR3 nucleotides: TGTGCCACCAGTGATTTAGGGCAGGGCCGGGGGGAGCTGTTTTTT.

The rearrangement links TRBV13 to TRBJ2-2; tentative D call: TRBD1 (5 bases). This CDR3 region has 16 residues. Trimming stripped 1 base from V and 2 bases from J, with 11 bases between. Germline values: CDR1 PRHDT, CDR2 FYEKMQ (reference sequence). The CDR3, as DNA: TGTGCCAGCAGCTTAGATTGGCAGGGCAACACCGGGGAGCTGTTTTTT. Translation: CASSLDWQGNTGELFF.

J is TRBJ2-2 and V is TRBV12-5, with D hard to call. Trimming took off 6 bases at V and 7 bases at J, with 15 bases between the two ends. Per germline, CDR1 LGHNT and CDR2 FRNRAP. The CDR3 consists of 14 residues. CDR3 sequence (DNA): TGTGCTAGTGGGCCTAGTCACCCCGACGGGGAGCTGTTTTTT. Translation gives CASGPSHPDGELFF.

The chain links TRBV18 to TRBJ2-7; 9 bases fit TRBD1. The CDR3 is made up of 15 amino acids. Trimming cost V 6 bases and J 2 bases; bases outside gene matches: 8. Germline CDR1 and CDR2: KGHSH and LQKENI. The CDR3 bases are TGTGCCAGCTCGCTATTCGGGACAGGGCCCTACGAGCAGTACTTC. Amino acid sequence: CASSLFGTGPYEQYF.

This chain joins TRBV5-1 and TRBJ1-6; TRBD1 aligns across 10 bases. The V and J ends lost 4 bases and 8 bases, in that order; junction bases with no gene match: 3. The CDR3 totals 14 residues. Germline assignment: CDR1 SGHRS and CDR2 YFSETQ. The CDR3 DNA follows: TGCGCCAGCAGCATGGGGACAGGGGATTCACCCCTCCACTTT. Translated, it gives CASSMGTGDSPLHF.

This clone appeared a few times. This chain connects TRBV30 to TRBJ1-3; no clear D gene. The CDR3 has 14 residues. Germline CDR1 is GTSNPN and CDR2 is SVGIG (reference sequence). Trimming removed 0 bases from V and 0 bases from J, with 6 bases in between. CDR3 amino acids: CAWSVGDSGNTIYF. CDR3 in DNA: TGTGCCTGGAGTGTCGGGGACTCTGGAAACACCATATATTTT.